This T cell receptor (beta chain) is drawn from a study of STAT5B mutations in CD4+ large granular lymphocyte leukemia (dated by TCRdb to between 2022 and 2023). Study-wide context: Among healthy controls, the CDR3 'QG' motif was associated with a particular HLA allele. The TCRbeta repertoires of CD4+ T-cell large granular lymphocyte leukemia patients were compared with the TCRbeta repertoires of healthy blood donors. The purity of purified fractions was confirmed by flow cytometry on FACSCanto II or FACSVerse to exceed 95% among lymphocytes.

The healthy controls were 35 or so blood donors, and the buffy coats of these donors were supplied by the Finnish Red Cross blood service. All TCR-sequenced material derived from peripheral blood: patient blood samples and healthy donor buffy coats. Peripheral blood mononuclear cells were isolated by Ficoll-Hypaque gradient centrifugation. For the healthy controls, CD4+ cells were obtained from buffy coats by magnetic purification. The Gentra Puregene Cell and Tissue kit was used for genomic DNA extraction, and quantification was performed on a Qubit 2.0 fluorometer. Overall study results and their limits: Main leukemic clonotypes were private to each patient, although over 20% of the main leukemic clonotypes were found at low frequency in the non-leukemic repertoires of other patients. The data were not HLA-matched, and the relatively small sample size could explain the higher clonality seen in CD4+ compared with CD8+ T-LGLL. CD4-sorted patient repertoires appeared more clonal than healthy CD4+ repertoires, and this difference persisted after removing the putative leukemic clones. Enrichment of TRBV06-family usage was observed among the top patient clones (8/27) relative to healthy controls (2/35).

TCRbeta rearrangements were sequenced from genomic DNA using the immunoSEQ assay at survey resolution. Processing in the source paper ran as follows. In the TCR sequencing data, the lowest productive clonotype frequency that could be detected was 2.59 x 10-5. Only productive TCRbeta rearrangements, meaning sequences that were complete and in-frame, were kept for the analyses. Clonality for each sample was calculated as Simpson clonality in the immunoSEQ Analyzer version 3.0. Clones were binned by frequency as very rare, small, medium, large (1-20%) or hyperexpanded (>20%). Generation probabilities were estimated with OLGA 1.2.3, V-gene circos plots were generated with VDJtools, specificities were searched for in VDJdb, and CDR3 motifs were identified with GLIPH. Held by TCRdb, this immuneACCESS table contains in-frame sequences only and omits some clones. Under half of the omission traces to an unresolved V gene where checked; the cause of the rest is unknown. Clone size and V and J calls were adopted from that table, with D and trimming inferred from the DNA. This sample comprises approximately 32,000 clones, roughly 71% of them detected only once. The top ten constitute 2.5% to 3% of the sample.

The CDR3 runs 15 amino acids, cysteine and phenylalanine included. The DNA shown is the 45-base CDR3, in frame from base 1. For CDR1 and CDR2, the germline V gene lists MNHEY and SVGAGI. Deletion took 0 bases off V and 4 bases off J, with a span of 9 bases between the germline ends. As to this clone: What this receptor recognizes is not known. No much larger clonotype is one base removed from it; base qualities were not supplied.

The TCR comes from a human donor in good health. The sequencing input was CD4+ T cells from blood buffy coats. The sequence joins TRBV6-5 to TRBJ1-4; a tentative D match to TRBD1 spans 5 bases. The nucleotide sequence is TGTGCCAGCAGTTACTCGGGGCAGGGTAATGAAAAACTGTTTTTT. Its protein is CASSYSGQGNEKLFF.